The sequence of this T cell receptor (beta chain) was determined in a study of healthy donors' naive CD4 and CD8 T cells. Study outcomes and limitations: Positive CDR3 charge linked to CD4+ cells, negative to CD8+ cells. Most V and J genes were reportedly biased between naive CD4+ and CD8+ cells.

CDR3 length equals 14 residues. The germline V gene encodes CDR1 LNHDA and CDR2 SQIVND (reference sequence). Trimming pared 6 bases from V and 1 base from J, leaving 12 bases between. With regard to this clonotype: No antigen is known for it.

Starting from 450 to 550 ng of total RNA, TCR libraries were made with linear amplification. TCRdb itself ran the reads through MiXCR, one entry per CDR3 protein. The data hold approximately 180,000 distinct CDR3 sequences, with 65% to 75% observed a single time. Naive T cells were sorted: CD4+CD8-CD45RO-CD45RA+ for CD4+, CD8+CD4-CD45RA+CD27bright for CD8+. Sequences were obtained from naive CD4+ and CD8+ T cells sorted from blood, pooled from several donors. The chain carries TRBV19 and TRBJ1-2; D unresolved. This sequence was found in a pool of human donors in good health; the sample pools cells from several healthy donors. Here the CDR3 DNA reads TGTGCCAGTAGGAATTTAGGGATTAACTATGGCTACACCTTC. Translated: CASRNLGINYGYTF.